This T cell receptor (beta chain) was sequenced in a study of T cell repertoires in cytomegalovirus infection. This clonotype was recorded at least ten times. The target antigen is unknown. Study observations and caveats: Within the response measured ex vivo, HLA-C-restricted CMV-specific TCR beta clonotypes were dominant.

In TCRdb, the reads were re-called with MiXCR into one record per CDR3 protein. Of approximately 700,000 distinct CDR3 sequences listed, roughly a third were seen once; the top ten hold roughly 2.9%. Trimming at V came to 6 bases and at J to 2 bases, leaving 6 bases not matched to a gene. This CDR3 contains 14 residues. Material: PBMCs. This chain links TRBV12-3 or TRBV12-4 with TRBJ1-1; TRBD1 agrees at 7 bases. The sequence was collected from a human donor in good health (CMV status not recorded). Some clones in this sample may be carry-over from other donors' samples. The chain's CDR3 is CASSLNRGNTEAFF. As DNA, the CDR3 is TGTGCCAGCAGCCTGAACAGGGGAAACACTGAAGCTTTCTTT.